This TCR beta chain appears in the sequencing data of a study of blood T cell repertoires in COVID-19. Background on the study: From the United States, Italy and Spain came samples of acute and convalescent COVID-19. The analysed material was cDNA or gDNA that came from T cells, B-cell-depleted T cells, or PBMCs.

Original processing notes: Nucleated cell number was recorded as an estimate derived from reference gene primer amplification. Data came from immunoSEQ multiplex PCR; TCRdb stores just in-frame clones and leaves some out. The DNA gave D and trimming, while V, J and clone size come from that table. The sample yields about 300,000 clones, around nine tenths seen once. This CDR3 has 12 residues. Trimming took 3 bases from V and 7 from J, leaving 4 bases between them. Per germline, CDR1 LNHDA and CDR2 SQIVND (reference sequence). Patients from Seattle were sampled longitudinally, starting during active infection. This clone has only one observation.

The clonotype originates from a woman in her twenties or thirties with COVID-19, enrolled during active disease. The source material was peripheral blood. The chain couples TRBV19 to TRBJ1-6; the D is unclear. CDR3 protein: CASSMLNSPLHF. Here the CDR3 DNA reads TGTGCCAGTAGTATGTTAAATTCACCCCTCCACTTT. Based on the CDR3 plus reference TRBV19 and TRBJ1-6, the full variable domain is DGGITQSPKYLFRKEGQNVTLSCEQNLNHDAMYWYRQDPGQGLRLIYYSQIVNDFQKGDIAEGYSVSREKKESFPLTVTSAQKNPTAFYLCASSMLNSPLHFGNGTRLTVT.